A single sample gave rise to the 26 T cell receptor beta chains below, sequenced in a study of control samples from healthy donors and cancer patients. The data were produced by immunoSEQ multiplex PCR, yet TCRdb's version contains in-frame clones alone and is incomplete. The repertoire consists of roughly 69,000 clones, with 80% to 90% occurring once and the leading ten covering about 2.1%. Specimen: PBMCs. The receptors here all came from a woman in her forties or fifties with head and neck cancer.

The chain combines TRBV6-5 with TRBJ1-2; 9 positions agree with TRBD1. Trimming removed 4 bases from V and 1 base from J; junction bases left unmatched: 4. The germline V gene encodes CDR1 MNHEY and CDR2 SVGAGI. The CDR3 sequence is 15 residues long. The DNA for the CDR3 is TGTGCCAGCAGTTTTCAGGACAGGGGTAACTATGGCTACACCTTC. It translates to CASSFQDRGNYGYTF.

The chain is built from TRBV24-1 and TRBJ2-5; D not resolved. Germline V gene sequence: CDR1 KGHDR, CDR2 SFDVKD. Deletions cut 3 bases from V and 2 bases from J, with 9 bases between. The CDR3 runs 14 residues. The CDR3 nucleotides read TGTGCCACCAGTGATCCGGGCCTACAAGAGACCCAGTACTTC. This codes for CATSDPGLQETQYF.

This clone was seen just once. The rearrangement uses TRBV7-2 and TRBJ2-7, with D tentatively TRBD1 (6 bases). The CDR3 runs 15 residues. Germline V lookup: CDR1 SGHTA, CDR2 FQGNSA. Between the trimmed V and J ends, which lost 3 bases and 3 bases, there was a span of 15 bases. The CDR3 loop is CASSLGHNRNYEQYF. The CDR3 coding sequence is TGTGCCAGCAGCTTGGGACACAATCGGAACTACGAGCAGTACTTC.

The chain employs TRBV15 and TRBJ2-3; the match to TRBD2 covers 8 bases. Germline V lookup: CDR1 LNHNV, CDR2 YYDKDF (reference sequence). V was clipped by 1 base and J by 6 bases; unmatched bases: 3. The CDR3 loop spans 14 amino acids. This CDR3 reads CATSRGSGGDTQYF. The CDR3 nucleotides read TGTGCCACCAGCAGAGGGAGCGGGGGTGATACGCAGTATTTT.

This chain uses TRBV16 with TRBJ1-2; D gene ambiguous. Germline-derived CDR1 and CDR2 are KGHSY and FQNENV. The CDR3 has 14 amino acids. V was pared by 4 bases and J by 1 base, with 10 bases between. CDR3 DNA: TGTGCCAGCAGCCCCCGTGGCGATAACTATGGCTACACCTTC. This gives the protein CASSPRGDNYGYTF.

V gene TRBV28 combines with J gene TRBJ1-1; D ambiguous. Germline assignment: CDR1 MDHEN and CDR2 SYDVKM. The CDR3 has 12 amino acids. Trimming took 2 bases from V and 11 from J, leaving 12 bases between them. CDR3 nucleotides: TGTGCCAGCAGTTTACGGCGGGGAAGGGCTTTCTTT. Residues: CASSLRRGRAFF.

This clone was seen a few times. The V gene is TRBV5-4, the J gene TRBJ2-6, with 7 bases fitting TRBD1. After removal of 0 bases from V and 3 bases from J, the junction contained 6 bases not matched to a gene. Germline lookup yields CDR1 SGHNT and CDR2 YYREEE (reference sequence). This CDR3 region has 17 residues. CDR3 in DNA: TGTGCCAGCAGCTTGGGAGGGGGCGGGCTTGGGGCCAACGTCCTGACTTTC. This gives the protein CASSLGGGGLGANVLTF.

The DNA of the CDR3 is TGTGCCAGCAGCTTGGTAGCTTTGTACTCCTACGAGCAGTACTTC. Translation gives CASSLVALYSYEQYF. The V gene is TRBV5-8, the J gene TRBJ2-7; the D is unclear. In germline, CDR1 is SGHTS, CDR2 YDEGEE. Trimming stripped 0 bases from V and 0 bases from J, with 10 bases between. The CDR3 covers 15 residues. The full variable domain, rest sourced from reference TRBV5-8 and TRBJ2-7, is EAGVTQSPTHLIKTRGQQATLRCSPISGHTSVYWYQQALGLGLQFLLWYDEGEERNRGNFPPRFSGRQFPNYSSELNVNALELEDSALYLCASSLVALYSYEQYFGPGTRLTVT.

In DNA form, the CDR3 reads TGTGCCAGCAGGAATTCGGGGGGACAGGGATTTTCCCTCCACTTT. Its translation is CASRNSGGQGFSLHF. The chain joins TRBV28 to TRBJ1-6; 9 positions agree with TRBD1. Germline V gene sequence: CDR1 MDHEN, CDR2 SYDVKM. The CDR3 is 15 residues long. With 6 bases clipped from V and 14 bases from J, the junction kept 14 bases outside the gene matches.

This clone is a singleton in its sample. The V call is TRBV5-1, the J call TRBJ2-3; 8 bases match TRBD2. CDR1 and CDR2 (germline): SGHRS, YFSETQ. This CDR3 has 17 residues. The V segment lost 0 bases and the J segment 2 bases; nucleotides outside the gene matches: 8. Here the CDR3 reads CASSLAGIAGNTDTQYF. CDR3 DNA: TGCGCCAGCAGCTTGGCCGGGATAGCGGGGAACACAGATACGCAGTATTTT.

The V gene is TRBV2, the J gene TRBJ1-5, with TRBD1 matching over 8 bases. Per germline, CDR1 SNHLY and CDR2 FYNNEI. J gave up 6 bases and V 6 bases, and 10 bases lay outside the gene matches. The CDR3 is 15 residues long. CDR3 region: CASSNSGGGGQPQHF. CDR3 nucleotide sequence: TGTGCCAGCAGCAACTCAGGGGGCGGGGGTCAGCCCCAGCATTTT. Using reference TRBV2 and TRBJ1-5 for the parts outside the CDR3, the full variable domain is EPEVTQTPSHQVTQMGQEVILRCVPISNHLYFYWYRQILGQKVEFLVSFYNNEISEKSEIFDDQFSVERPDGSNFTLKIRSTKLEDSAMYFCASSNSGGGGQPQHFGDGTRLSIL.

The rearrangement joins TRBV13 to TRBJ2-7, with D uncertain. The CDR3 has 13 amino acids. CDR1 is PRHDT, CDR2 FYEKMQ, per germline (reference sequence). Trimming left V 0 bases short and J 7 bases short, with 10 bases between. CDR3: CASSLGRAREQYF. For the CDR3, the DNA is TGTGCCAGCAGCTTAGGACGGGCTAGGGAGCAGTACTTC.

The genes are TRBV27 and TRBJ1-6, with D possibly being TRBD1 (5 bases). The germline CDR1 and CDR2 sequences are MNHEY and SMNVEV (reference sequence). The CDR3 extends over 15 amino acids. The V end was cut by 5 bases, the J end by 9 bases, with 17 bases between. The DNA of the CDR3 is TGTGCCAGCAGTCCAATCGGGACCGCCGGTTCACCCCTCCACTTT. It codes for CASSPIGTAGSPLHF.

The chain links TRBV7-8 to TRBJ1-1, with TRBD1 matching over 9 bases. Germline V gene sequence: CDR1 SGHVS, CDR2 FQNEAQ. This CDR3 region has 21 residues. The ends lost 5 bases at V and 1 base at J; junction bases unmatched: 23. CDR3 region: CASSPLLGGGQGVGGNTEAFF. The CDR3 coding sequence is TGTGCCAGCAGCCCGCTATTAGGCGGGGGACAGGGAGTAGGTGGGAACACTGAAGCTTTCTTT. The entire variable domain, with the rest obtained from reference TRBV7-8 and TRBJ1-1, is as follows: GAGVSQSPRYKVAKRGQDVALRCDPISGHVSLFWYQQALGQGPEFLTYFQNEAQLDKSGLPSDRFFAERPEGSVSTLKIQRTQQEDSAVYLCASSPLLGGGQGVGGNTEAFFGQGTRLTVV.

This rearrangement joins TRBV10-2 to TRBJ2-3; D is unresolved. Germline CDR1 reads WSHSY; CDR2 reads SAAADI. V lost 4 bases and J lost 6, with 8 bases in between. CDR3 length equals 12 residues. The CDR3 sequence: CASSASYDTQYF. In DNA, the CDR3 is TGCGCCAGCAGTGCCTCATATGATACGCAGTATTTT.

A few counts support this clone. The DNA of the CDR3 is TGTGCCAGCAGTTACTCGGGACAGGGAGGCTACGAGCAGTACTTC. Its translation: CASSYSGQGGYEQYF. The gene calls are TRBV6-6 and TRBJ2-7, with 9 positions matching TRBD1. Germline CDR1 reads MNHNY; CDR2 reads SVGAGI (reference sequence). V trimming: 0 bases; J trimming: 3 bases; junction bases outside the gene matches: 3. The CDR3 length is 15 residues.

This clone was counted once. This chain links TRBV7-9 with TRBJ1-6; no reliable D call. V was pared by 3 bases and J by 0 bases, with 9 bases between. There are 16 residues in the CDR3. Germline CDR1 SEHNR, CDR2 FQNEAQ (reference sequence). CDR3 bases: TGTGCCAGCAGCTTCGTCCTGAGCTCCTATAATTCACCCCTCCACTTT. Translated: CASSFVLSSYNSPLHF.

CDR3 sequence: CSVEETARETQYF. The CDR3 DNA is TGCAGCGTTGAAGAGACAGCCCGGGAGACCCAGTACTTC. The V call is TRBV29-1, the J call TRBJ2-5, with a possible D match to TRBD1 (5 bases). The V gene lost 0 bases and the J gene lost 5 bases, with 10 bases spanning the gap. The CDR3 has 13 residues. Germline loops: CDR1 SQVTM, CDR2 ANQGSEA.

The chain uses TRBV30 and TRBJ1-1; 11 bases are shared with TRBD1. CDR3 size: 14 residues. Looked up from germline, CDR1 is GTSNPN and CDR2 is SVGIG (reference sequence). Trimming at V came to 2 bases and at J to 8 bases, leaving 7 bases not matched to a gene. CDR3 in amino acids: CAWSRGTGGSEAFF. As DNA, the CDR3 is TGTGCCTGGAGTAGAGGGACAGGGGGAAGCGAAGCTTTCTTT.

V gene TRBV6-2 or TRBV6-3 combines with J gene TRBJ2-3, with a weak D call TRBD2 (5 bases). V was trimmed by 0 bases and J by 1 base, leaving 11 bases between them. The V gene's germline CDR1 is MNHEY and CDR2 SVGEGT. The CDR3 loop spans 16 amino acids. In nucleotides, the CDR3 is TGTGCCAGCAGTTACTCGAGTTTCGGGGGCACAGATACGCAGTATTTT. Amino acids: CASSYSSFGGTDTQYF.

This chain joins TRBV11-2 and TRBJ1-1; a possible D gene is TRBD1 (6 bases). V was clipped by 1 base and J by 1 base, with 10 bases between them. The CDR3 covers 15 residues. CDR1 SGHAT and CDR2 FQNNGV come from the germline V gene. CDR3 coding DNA: TGTGCCAGCAGCTTAGGTATCAGGGGGAACACTGAAGCTTTCTTT. It codes for CASSLGIRGNTEAFF.

This chain uses TRBV4-1 with TRBJ1-2; 8 bases are shared with TRBD1. The CDR3 contains 17 residues. Trimming cost V 0 bases and J 6 bases; bases outside gene matches: 12. Looked up from germline, CDR1 is MGHRA and CDR2 is YSYEKL. CDR3 region: CASSQDPQGAQSDGYTF. In nucleotides, the CDR3 is TGCGCCAGCAGCCAAGATCCGCAGGGGGCGCAGTCGGATGGCTACACCTTC.

The rearrangement links TRBV5-1 to TRBJ2-3; TRBD2 matches at 15 bases. V dropped 4 bases and J dropped 0; count of bases not matched to a gene: 6. CDR3 size: 18 residues. Germline V gene lookup returns CDR1 SGHRS and CDR2 YFSETQ. The CDR3 coding sequence is TGCGCCAGCAGCCCAGGACTAGCGGGGGGGACTAGCACAGATACGCAGTATTTT. Its translation: CASSPGLAGGTSTDTQYF.

V and J are TRBV7-8 and TRBJ1-5, with D hard to call. Trimming stripped 6 bases from V and 6 bases from J, with 15 bases between. Germline V gene sequence: CDR1 SGHVS, CDR2 FQNEAQ. This CDR3 is 14 amino acids long. The CDR3 loop is CASSDHGVAQPQHF. The CDR3 DNA sequence: TGTGCCAGCAGTGACCACGGGGTGGCTCAGCCCCAGCATTTT.

The genes are TRBV30 and TRBJ2-6; D is perhaps TRBD1 (5 bases). Trimming pared 4 bases from V and 0 bases from J, leaving 13 bases between. The CDR3 sequence is 16 residues long. The germline V gene encodes CDR1 GTSNPN and CDR2 SVGIG (reference sequence). CDR3 protein: CAWTNPRASGANVLTF. For the CDR3, the DNA is TGTGCCTGGACGAACCCCAGGGCCTCTGGGGCCAACGTCCTGACTTTC.

The chain links TRBV28 to TRBJ2-7; 7 nucleotides align to TRBD1. Trimming at V came to 5 bases and at J to 2 bases, leaving 3 bases not matched to a gene. The CDR3 is made up of 13 amino acids. Germline V gives CDR1 MDHEN, CDR2 SYDVKM. CDR3 nucleotide sequence: TGTGCCAGCAGTCCAGGGGGACCCTACGAGCAGTACTTC. It translates to CASSPGGPYEQYF.